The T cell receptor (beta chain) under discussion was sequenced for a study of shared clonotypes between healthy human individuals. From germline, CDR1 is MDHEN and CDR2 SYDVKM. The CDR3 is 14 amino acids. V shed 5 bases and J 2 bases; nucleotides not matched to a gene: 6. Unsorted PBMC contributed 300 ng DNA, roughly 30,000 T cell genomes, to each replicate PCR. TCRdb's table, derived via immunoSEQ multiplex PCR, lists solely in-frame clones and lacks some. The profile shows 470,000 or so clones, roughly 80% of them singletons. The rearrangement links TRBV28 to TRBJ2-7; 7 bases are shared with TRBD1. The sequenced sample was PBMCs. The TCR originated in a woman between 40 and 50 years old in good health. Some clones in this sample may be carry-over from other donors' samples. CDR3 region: CASSLRDRAYEQYF. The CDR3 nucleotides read TGTGCCAGCAGTCTTCGGGACAGAGCCTACGAGCAGTACTTC.